These 19 T cell receptor beta chains share one sample of origin, sequenced in a study of cytomegalovirus exposure and HLA in healthy donors. This PCR relied on a set of 60 Vbeta primers and 13 Jbeta primers. Produced via immunoSEQ multiplex PCR; TCRdb's table is partial and in-frame only. The sample holds around 230,000 clones, almost 80% seen once. Input material: PBMCs. Receptors originate from a male donor in good health and CMV-seronegative.

This rearrangement joins TRBV27 to TRBJ2-5, with 7 bases aligning to TRBD1. The V segment lost 6 bases and the J segment 1 base; nucleotides outside the gene matches: 8. CDR3 length: 15 residues. CDR1 is MNHEY and CDR2 is SMNVEV in the germline V gene (reference sequence). The chain's CDR3 is CASRRPGTAQETQYF. The CDR3 DNA follows: TGTGCCAGCAGGCGACCCGGGACAGCCCAAGAGACCCAGTACTTC.

This sequence joins TRBV5-6 and TRBJ2-5; maybe TRBD2 (5 bases). With 7 bases removed from V and 11 bases from J, the gap between germline ends came to 21 bases. The CDR3 sequence is 13 residues long. CDR1 is SGHDT and CDR2 is YYEEEE in the germline V gene. The CDR3 reads CASGKGSGVEQYF. In DNA, the CDR3 is TGTGCCAGCGGAAAGGGCTCCGGGGTGGAGCAGTACTTC.

There are a few counts of this clone. The rearrangement uses TRBV5-4 and TRBJ1-1, with D possibly being TRBD1 (5 bases). The CDR3 covers 14 residues. V dropped 0 bases and J dropped 1 base, with 7 bases sitting between them. The germline CDR1 and CDR2 sequences are SGHNT and YYREEE (reference sequence). The CDR3 region is CASSLGQRNTEAFF. Here the CDR3 DNA reads TGTGCCAGCAGCTTGGGACAGAGGAACACTGAAGCTTTCTTT.

This CDR3 is CASSLLAGAYEQYF. CDR3 DNA sequence: TGTGCCAGCAGTTTACTAGCGGGAGCCTACGAGCAGTACTTC. This sequence joins TRBV27 and TRBJ2-7; 10 nucleotides line up with TRBD2. This CDR3 has 14 residues. Germline V gene lookup returns CDR1 MNHEY and CDR2 SMNVEV (reference sequence). V was pared by 2 bases and J by 2 bases, with 0 bases of the junction left unmatched.

The chain combines TRBV7-4 with TRBJ1-2, with 7 bases aligning to TRBD1. Germline V lookup: CDR1 SGHVT, CDR2 SQSDAQ. This CDR3 has 15 residues. V dropped 5 bases and J dropped 4; count of bases not matched to a gene: 10. The CDR3 sequence is CASSTSRGRSYGYTF. Here the CDR3 DNA reads TGTGCCAGCAGCACCTCTAGGGGGCGAAGCTATGGCTACACCTTC.

The rearrangement links TRBV9 to TRBJ1-2, with 10 bases fitting TRBD1. Trimming at V came to 7 bases and at J to 6 bases, leaving 9 bases not matched to a gene. Looked up from germline, CDR1 is SGDLS and CDR2 is YYNGEE. CDR3 length equals 14 residues. CDR3 bases: TGTGCCAGCGACCCGGGGGACAGGGGCCATGGCTACACCTTC. Translated, it gives CASDPGDRGHGYTF.

V gene TRBV7-6 combines with J gene TRBJ2-7, with 10 bases matching TRBD1. The germline V gene encodes CDR1 SGHVS and CDR2 FNYEAQ. J lost 4 bases, V lost 4 bases, and 7 bases had no gene match. The CDR3 is 15 residues long. In nucleotides, the CDR3 is TGTGCCAGCAGCTCTCTCTGGGACAGGGGTTACGAGCAGTACTTC. Residues: CASSSLWDRGYEQYF.

The V gene is TRBV4-1, the J gene TRBJ1-2; D remains unclear. The V end lost 4 bases, the J end lost 3 bases, and 15 bases lay between the germline ends. Germline CDR1 and CDR2: MGHRA and YSYEKL. The CDR3 runs 15 residues. CDR3 sequence: CASSPRQREDYGYTF. The CDR3 region has the DNA TGCGCCAGCAGCCCCCGACAAAGGGAGGACTATGGCTACACCTTC.

The chain joins TRBV7-9 to TRBJ2-5; possible D gene TRBD2, 6 bases. V lost 2 bases to trimming and J lost 7 bases, with 14 bases between them. Germline values: CDR1 SEHNR, CDR2 FQNEAQ (reference sequence). The CDR3 is 14 residues long. DNA of the CDR3: TGTGCCAGCAGCTTAATGAGTCAGGGAGGGACCCAGTACTTC. This codes for CASSLMSQGGTQYF.

This clone was observed a single time. The V call is TRBV5-1, the J call TRBJ2-3, with TRBD2 identical over 10 bases. Germline CDR1 and CDR2: SGHRS and YFSETQ. CDR3 length: 18 amino acids. V lost 0 bases and J lost 3; bases outside the gene matches: 10. The CDR3 DNA follows: TGCGCCAGCAGCTTGGGTAGTTTTGGACTAGCGGTAACAGATACGCAGTATTTT. This encodes CASSLGSFGLAVTDTQYF. The whole variable domain, filled in from reference TRBV5-1 and TRBJ2-3, reads KAGVTQTPRYLIKTRGQQVTLSCSPISGHRSVSWYQQTPGQGLQFLFEYFSETQRNKGNFPGRFSGRQFSNSRSEMNVSTLELGDSALYLCASSLGSFGLAVTDTQYFGPGTRLTVL.

The genes are TRBV29-1 and TRBJ1-1, with 10 bases fitting TRBD1. Germline CDR1 reads SQVTM; CDR2 reads ANQGSEA. V shed 4 bases, J shed 10 bases, and the junction held 9 bases outside the gene matches. The CDR3 loop spans 13 amino acids. The CDR3 nucleotides are TGCAGCGTTGCAGGGACAGGGGTAGTCGGAGCTTTCTTT. Protein: CSVAGTGVVGAFF.

This sequence joins TRBV5-1 and TRBJ2-3; the match to TRBD2 covers 10 bases. The CDR3 length is 16 residues. The germline V gene has CDR1 SGHRS and CDR2 YFSETQ. The V segment lost 3 bases and the J segment 2 bases; nucleotides outside the gene matches: 6. The CDR3, as DNA: TGCGCCAGCAGCTCACTAGCGGGGCGGTCCACAGATACGCAGTATTTT. As protein: CASSSLAGRSTDTQYF.

This sequence joins TRBV7-8 and TRBJ2-1; the D is unclear. Germline V gene lookup returns CDR1 SGHVS and CDR2 FQNEAQ. V dropped 2 bases and J dropped 6 bases, with 11 bases sitting between them. There are 14 residues in the CDR3. The chain's CDR3 is CASSLKLDPNEQFF. The DNA of the CDR3 is TGTGCCAGCAGCTTAAAGCTAGACCCCAATGAGCAGTTCTTC.

The rearrangement joins TRBV30 to TRBJ1-5, with D tentatively TRBD1 (5 bases). Trimming took off 2 bases at V and 1 base at J, with 12 bases between the two ends. Germline CDR1 is GTSNPN and CDR2 is SVGIG (reference sequence). The CDR3 sequence is 15 residues long. The CDR3 DNA sequence: TGTGCCTGGAGTAAATCTCCAGGGAGCAATCAGCCCCAGCATTTT. Residues: CAWSKSPGSNQPQHF.

The V and J genes are TRBV11-3 and TRBJ1-5; 7 bases are shared with TRBD1. This CDR3 contains 13 residues. CDR1 is SGHNT and CDR2 is YENEEA in the germline V gene. CDR3 region: CVVGTERNQPQHF. The CDR3 DNA sequence: TGTGTCGTTGGGACAGAGCGCAATCAGCCCCAGCATTTT. Using reference TRBV11-3 and TRBJ1-5 for the parts outside the CDR3, the full variable domain is EAGVVQSPRYKIIEKKQPVAFWCNPISGHNTLYWYLQNLGQGPELLIRYENEEAVDDSQLPKDRFSAERLKGVDSTLKIQPAELGDSAVYLCVVGTERNQPQHFGDGTRLSIL.

The J gene is TRBJ2-2, the V gene TRBV5-1, with unresolved D. The V end lost 6 bases, the J end lost 0 bases, and 9 bases lay between the germline ends. Germline lookup yields CDR1 SGHRS and CDR2 YFSETQ. The CDR3 extends over 14 amino acids. The CDR3 protein is CASTGRANTGELFF. CDR3 DNA sequence: TGCGCCAGCACCGGCCGGGCGAACACCGGGGAGCTGTTTTTT.

This chain connects TRBV10-3 to TRBJ2-1, with 11 bases identical to TRBD2. CDR3 length: 18 amino acids. Per germline, CDR1 ENHRY and CDR2 SYGVKD. V was clipped by 2 bases and J by 5 bases; unmatched bases: 11. The CDR3 coding sequence is TGTGCCATCAGTGAGACAAACCTCCTAGCGGGGGGCCACAATGAGCAGTTCTTC. It yields the protein CAISETNLLAGGHNEQFF.

V is TRBV2 and J is TRBJ1-3; unclear D gene. In germline, CDR1 is SNHLY, CDR2 FYNNEI. This CDR3 has 17 residues. V lost 1 base, J lost 0 bases, and 13 bases lay in between. The CDR3 spells CASSEGTARSSGNTIYF. The CDR3 nucleotides read TGTGCCAGCAGTGAAGGAACCGCCCGGAGCTCTGGAAACACCATATATTTT. The entire variable domain, with the rest obtained from reference TRBV2 and TRBJ1-3, is as follows: EPEVTQTPSHQVTQMGQEVILRCVPISNHLYFYWYRQILGQKVEFLVSFYNNEISEKSEIFDDQFSVERPDGSNFTLKIRSTKLEDSAMYFCASSEGTARSSGNTIYFGEGSWLTVV.

The chain carries TRBV19 and TRBJ1-5, with 8 bases fitting TRBD1. V lost 3 bases to trimming and J lost 1 base; unmatched junction nucleotides: 14. The CDR3 spans 19 residues. Germline loops: CDR1 LNHDA, CDR2 SQIVND (reference sequence). The CDR3 region is CASSMRAGGIFGSNQPQHF. CDR3 in DNA: TGTGCCAGTAGTATGCGGGCAGGGGGCATTTTCGGGAGCAATCAGCCCCAGCATTTT.